A selection of T cell receptor beta chains follows, all from one sample in a study of blood T cell repertoires in COVID-19. TCRdb keeps only in-frame clones here, not all; method: immunoSEQ multiplex PCR. The table includes 90,000 to 130,000 clones, about 81% detected once. Sequencing input: peripheral blood. Receptors were obtained from a man in his 70s with acute or convalescent COVID-19. Each CDR3 is given with its conserved first and last residue. The order of the fields is clone size, J gene, V gene, D gene, CDR3 protein, CDR3 DNA. D genes are given only for firm matches. For some rows the clone size is stated as once, few or many, or as a class when expanded; others skip it.

>NA|TRBJ1-2|TRBV9|TRBD1
CASSVGQGVGGYTF
TGTGCCAGCAGCGTAGGACAGGGGGTGGGTGGCTACACCTTC
>few|TRBJ1-2|TRBV27|NA
CASSLSRGTPDYGYTF
TGTGCCAGCAGTTTAAGCCGGGGTACTCCTGACTATGGCTACACCTTC
>NA|TRBJ2-7|TRBV18|TRBD2
CASSPPGLEPYEQYF
TGTGCCAGCTCACCACCGGGACTAGAGCCCTACGAGCAGTACTTC
>NA|TRBJ1-3|TRBV28|TRBD1
CASSFITGASGNTIYF
TGTGCCAGCAGTTTTATTACAGGGGCCTCTGGAAACACCATATATTTT
>NA|TRBJ2-7|TRBV5-1|TRBD1
CASSLGDSSYEQYF
TGCGCCAGCAGCTTGGGGGACAGTTCCTACGAGCAGTACTTC
>NA|TRBJ1-1|TRBV6-5|NA
CASSTGTLNTEAFF
TGTGCCAGCAGTACAGGAACCTTGAACACTGAAGCTTTCTTT
>NA|TRBJ2-6|TRBV3-1/TRBV3-2|TRBD1
CASSPRDRAGANVLTF
TGTGCCAGCAGCCCGCGAGACAGGGCCGGGGCCAACGTCCTGACTTTC
>NA|TRBJ1-6|TRBV5-4|TRBD1
CASSLGGRGRGNSPLHF
TGTGCCAGCAGCTTGGGGGGCAGGGGGCGCGGAAATTCACCCCTCCACTTT
>NA|TRBJ1-5|TRBV3-1/TRBV3-2|NA
CASSQGHSSNQPQHF
TGTGCCAGCAGCCAAGGTCATTCTAGCAATCAGCCCCAGCATTTT
>once|TRBJ2-5|TRBV7-9|NA
CASSLNGRETQYF
TGTGCCAGCAGCTTGAACGGGAGAGAGACCCAGTACTTC
>NA|TRBJ2-1|TRBV9|NA
CASSRSLRDTSSYNEQFF
TGTGCCAGCAGCAGAAGTCTCCGGGACACAAGCTCCTACAATGAGCAGTTCTTC
>NA|TRBJ1-4|TRBV23-1|TRBD1
CASRTGQIWDEKLFF
TGCGCCAGCAGGACAGGGCAAATCTGGGATGAAAAACTGTTTTTT
>NA|TRBJ1-5|TRBV5-6|NA
CASSLGGHNQPQHF
TGTGCCAGCAGCTTGGGGGGCCACAATCAGCCCCAGCATTTT
>NA|TRBJ1-1|TRBV19|NA
CASESRGTTNTEAFF
TGTGCCAGCGAGTCTAGGGGGACGACAAACACTGAAGCTTTCTTT
>NA|TRBJ2-7|TRBV5-4|TRBD1
CASSLAVTGSSYEQYF
TGTGCCAGCAGCTTGGCCGTGACAGGGAGCTCCTACGAGCAGTACTTC
>NA|TRBJ2-6|TRBV5-1|TRBD1
CASSDRVGSGANVLTF
TGCGCCAGCAGCGACAGGGTGGGCTCTGGGGCCAACGTCCTGACTTTC
>NA|TRBJ1-1|TRBV3-1/TRBV3-2|NA
CASSQAPLPEAFF
TGTGCCAGCAGCCAAGCCCCTCTCCCTGAAGCTTTCTTT
>NA|TRBJ1-5|TRBV3-1/TRBV3-2|TRBD1
CASSQTWTGQGPQHF
TGTGCCAGCAGCCAAACCTGGACAGGCCAAGGGCCCCAGCATTTT
>few|TRBJ1-2|TRBV5-1|NA
CASSPPVLDGYTF
TGCGCCAGCAGCCCCCCAGTTCTGGATGGCTACACCTTC
>few|TRBJ1-3|TRBV5-3|NA
CARSFSPGVSSGNTIYF
TGTGCCAGAAGCTTCAGTCCGGGAGTGAGCTCTGGAAACACCATATATTTT
>NA|TRBJ2-3|TRBV9|NA
CASSVVGDPKDTQYF
TGTGCCAGCAGCGTAGTCGGGGATCCCAAGGATACGCAGTATTTT
>NA|TRBJ2-1|TRBV18|TRBD2
CASSLGTSGYNEQFF
TGTGCCAGCTCACTCGGGACTAGCGGCTACAATGAGCAGTTCTTC
>NA|TRBJ2-6|TRBV19|TRBD2
CASPQGRLAGPGANVLTF
TGTGCCAGCCCCCAGGGGCGACTAGCGGGACCTGGGGCCAACGTCCTGACTTTC
>NA|TRBJ1-1|TRBV28|TRBD1
CASSTPVGQGNTEAFF
TGTGCCAGCAGTACTCCGGTTGGACAGGGGAACACTGAAGCTTTCTTT
>NA|TRBJ1-4|TRBV30|NA
CACPDRNEKLFF
TGTGCCTGTCCCGACAGGAATGAAAAACTGTTTTTT
>once|TRBJ1-1|TRBV12-5|TRBD1
CASLRDSVNTEAFF
TGTGCTAGTCTAAGGGACAGCGTGAACACTGAAGCTTTCTTT
>NA|TRBJ2-3|TRBV20-1|NA
CSAHLGTQYF
TGCAGTGCCCATCTAGGTACGCAGTATTTT
>NA|TRBJ1-1|TRBV3-1/TRBV3-2|TRBD1
CASSQRTGEAFF
TGTGCCAGCAGCCAGAGGACAGGCGAAGCTTTCTTT
>NA|TRBJ1-5|TRBV11-2|NA
CASTLDPHSNQPQHF
TGTGCCAGCACCTTAGATCCCCATAGTAACCAGCCCCAGCATTTT
>few|TRBJ2-1|TRBV9|TRBD2
CASSVGLAGVRIYNEQFF
TGTGCCAGCAGCGTCGGACTAGCGGGAGTGAGAATCTACAATGAGCAGTTCTTC
>NA|TRBJ2-7|TRBV6-5|TRBD1
CASSPYRGQYEQYF
TGTGCCAGCTCCCCTTACAGGGGGCAGTACGAGCAGTACTTC
>few|TRBJ2-1|TRBV3-1/TRBV3-2|TRBD2
CASSHPGTRSNEQFF
TGTGCCAGCAGCCACCCCGGGACTAGGAGCAATGAGCAGTTCTTC
>NA|TRBJ1-2|TRBV12-3/TRBV12-4|NA
CASSFTDYGYTF
TGTGCCAGCAGTTTTACAGACTATGGCTACACCTTC
>NA|TRBJ2-1|TRBV5-1|NA
CASSLDRGNNEQFF
TGCGCCAGCAGCTTGGATCGGGGTAACAATGAGCAGTTCTTC
>NA|TRBJ1-1|TRBV5-1|NA
CASSARWNTEAFF
TGCGCCAGCAGCGCCAGGTGGAACACTGAAGCTTTCTTT
>few|TRBJ1-1|TRBV5-1|NA
CASSFLTETEAFF
TGCGCCAGCAGCTTTTTGACAGAGACGGAAGCTTTCTTT
>NA|TRBJ2-3|TRBV3-1/TRBV3-2|TRBD2
CASSQDTSGRTQYF
TGTGCCAGCAGCCAAGATACTAGCGGGCGCACGCAGTATTTT
>NA|TRBJ2-2|TRBV7-3|NA
CASSRGGDNTGELFF
TGTGCCAGCAGTCGCGGCGGGGATAACACCGGGGAGCTGTTTTTT
>NA|TRBJ1-6|TRBV9|TRBD1
CASSVGSLPGGDSPLHF
TGTGCCAGCAGCGTAGGGTCCCTACCAGGGGGCGATTCACCCCTCCACTTT
>NA|TRBJ2-5|TRBV15|TRBD2
CATSRDTSGPSLETQYF
TGTGCCACCAGCAGGGATACTAGCGGACCCTCGTTGGAGACCCAGTACTTC
>NA|TRBJ2-3|TRBV29-1|NA
CSVEWQGSTDTQYF
TGCAGCGTTGAATGGCAGGGGAGCACAGATACGCAGTATTTT
>once|TRBJ1-1|TRBV7-9|NA
CASSPDTEAFF
TGTGCCAGCAGCCCGGACACTGAAGCTTTCTTT
>NA|TRBJ2-6|TRBV5-1|NA
CASSLGSSGANVLTF
TGCGCCAGCAGCTTGGGGAGCTCTGGGGCCAACGTCCTGACTTTC
>NA|TRBJ1-3|TRBV10-2|NA
CASSGQAGNTIYF
TGCGCCAGCAGTGGTCAGGCTGGAAACACCATATATTTT
>NA|TRBJ2-7|TRBV12-3/TRBV12-4|NA
CASATSDSYEQYF
TGTGCCAGCGCGACTTCCGACTCCTACGAGCAGTACTTC
>NA|TRBJ2-5|TRBV5-1|TRBD1
CASSSDRNVQTQYF
TGCGCCAGCAGTTCGGACAGGAACGTTCAGACCCAGTACTTC
>NA|TRBJ1-1|TRBV19|NA
CASIQGPRTEAFF
TGTGCCAGTATTCAGGGCCCGAGGACTGAAGCTTTCTTT
>NA|TRBJ1-5|TRBV27|TRBD1
CASSLGGQGAKGGQPQHF
TGTGCCAGCAGTCTCGGGGGACAGGGGGCGAAAGGGGGTCAGCCCCAGCATTTT
>NA|TRBJ2-7|TRBV27|TRBD2
CASRLSSSGVLFQDYEQYF
TGTGCCAGCCGCCTTTCGAGTAGCGGGGTCCTGTTCCAGGATTACGAGCAGTACTTC
>few|TRBJ2-4|TRBV3-1/TRBV3-2|TRBD1
CASSQAGTGNIQYF
TGTGCCAGCAGCCAAGCCGGGACAGGGAACATTCAGTACTTC
>NA|TRBJ1-2|TRBV30|TRBD1
CAWRVPGQGGYGYTF
TGTGCCTGGAGGGTACCGGGACAGGGAGGATATGGCTACACCTTC
>NA|TRBJ1-2|TRBV5-1|NA
CASSLIGQSVYGYTF
TGCGCCAGCAGCTTGATAGGCCAAAGCGTCTATGGCTACACCTTC
>once|TRBJ1-3|TRBV11-2|NA
CASTPISGNTIYF
TGTGCCAGCACCCCTATCTCTGGAAACACCATATATTTT
>NA|TRBJ1-5|TRBV19|NA
CASSLRVGQPQHF
TGTGCCAGTAGCCTCAGGGTCGGACAGCCCCAGCATTTT
>NA|TRBJ1-4|TRBV6-5|TRBD1
CASSYGQGYEKLFF
TGTGCCAGCAGTTACGGACAGGGTTATGAAAAACTGTTTTTT
>NA|TRBJ2-4|TRBV2|TRBD1
CASSPGTGVVNIQYF
TGTGCCAGCAGTCCCGGGACAGGGGTTGTAAACATTCAGTACTTC
>once|TRBJ2-1|TRBV4-2|TRBD2
CASSPAAGTTGNEQFF
TGTGCCAGCAGCCCCGCGGCCGGGACTACAGGCAATGAGCAGTTCTTC
>NA|TRBJ2-4|TRBV24-1|TRBD1
CATSDPGTENIQYF
TGTGCCACCAGTGATCCCGGGACAGAAAACATTCAGTACTTC
>NA|TRBJ2-6|TRBV27|NA
CASRSGRGNSGANVLTF
TGTGCCAGCAGATCGGGACGGGGGAACTCTGGGGCCAACGTCCTGACTTTC